The 11 T cell receptor beta chains given below trace back to one sample, sequenced in a study of preoperative IRX-2 immunotherapy in early breast cancer. Documented treatment: preoperative locoregional IRX-2 cytokine immunotherapy. Libraries were prepared by immunoSEQ multiplex PCR; TCRdb keeps only in-frame clonotypes and omits some of them. The data show under 25,000 clones, with about 95% seen just once and 15% to 20% held by the top ten. The sequencing here drew on tumor tissue, taken after IRX-2 immunotherapy. These receptors originate from a human donor with breast cancer.

This rearrangement joins TRBV11-2 to TRBJ2-2; TRBD2 agrees at 8 bases. V dropped 5 bases and J dropped 0; count of bases not matched to a gene: 5. The germline V gene encodes CDR1 SGHAT and CDR2 FQNNGV. The length of the CDR3 is 16 residues. The CDR3 here is CASSPISGTNTGELFF. Here the CDR3 DNA reads TGTGCCAGCAGCCCCATTAGCGGGACGAACACCGGGGAGCTGTTTTTT.

The gene calls are TRBV4-1 and TRBJ1-1, with a weak D call TRBD1 (5 bases). The germline V and J ends were trimmed by 0 bases and 4 bases, with 15 bases remaining between them. The CDR3 consists of 16 residues. The germline CDR1 and CDR2 sequences are MGHRA and YSYEKL. CDR3 residues: CASSQDQGRWGTEAFF. The CDR3, as DNA: TGCGCCAGCAGCCAAGATCAGGGCAGGTGGGGCACTGAAGCTTTCTTT.

V usage is TRBV10-1 and J usage is TRBJ2-7; tentative D call: TRBD1 (5 bases). In germline, CDR1 is WNHNN, CDR2 SYGVQD (reference sequence). Trimming removed 4 bases at V and 3 bases at J, with 7 bases between. This CDR3 spans 12 amino acids. The CDR3 DNA reads as TGCGCCAGCAGTGTCAGGGTCTACGAGCAGTACTTC. Protein: CASSVRVYEQYF.

This chain links TRBV10-2 with TRBJ2-5; 16 bases line up with TRBD2. Germline V lookup: CDR1 WSHSY, CDR2 SAAADI. The CDR3 runs to 14 residues. V dropped 5 bases and J dropped 9; count of bases not matched to a gene: 3. CDR3: CASSTGTSGGAQYF. The CDR3 region has the DNA TGCGCCAGCAGTACAGGGACTAGCGGGGGGGCCCAGTACTTC.

The chain couples TRBV18 to TRBJ2-5; D possibly corresponds to TRBD1 (5 bases). Trimming cost V 3 bases and J 2 bases, with 10 bases left between them. CDR3 length: 14 residues. In germline, CDR1 is KGHSH, CDR2 LQKENI. Here the CDR3 reads CASSPLRGQETQYF. CDR3 DNA sequence: TGTGCCAGCTCACCCCTTAGGGGACAAGAGACCCAGTACTTC.

This chain connects TRBV7-3 to TRBJ2-5, with TRBD1 matching 8 bases. The CDR3 is 13 amino acids. CDR1 SGHTA and CDR2 FQGTGA come from the germline V gene. V shed 3 bases and J 7 bases; nucleotides not matched to a gene: 4. The CDR3 loop reads CASSLGQAGTQYF. The DNA for the CDR3 is TGTGCCAGCAGCTTGGGACAGGCTGGGACCCAGTACTTC.

The CDR3 sequence is CASSGSGQGIAYNEQFF. CDR3 in DNA: TGTGCCAGCAGCGGAAGTGGACAGGGGATTGCCTACAATGAGCAGTTCTTC. The J gene is TRBJ2-1, the V gene TRBV9; 9 positions match TRBD1. This CDR3 comprises 17 residues. Unmatched junction bases numbered 9, after V lost 3 bases and J lost 2 bases. Germline V gives CDR1 SGDLS, CDR2 YYNGEE.

CDR3 DNA: TGTGCCAGCAGCTTAGAGGCGCAGGGGGCTTACGAGCAGTACTTC. This encodes CASSLEAQGAYEQYF. V and J are TRBV7-8 and TRBJ2-7; 8 bases are shared with TRBD1. V was pared by 1 base and J by 4 bases, with 6 bases of the junction left unmatched. Germline CDR1 reads SGHVS; CDR2 reads FQNEAQ. This CDR3 is 15 amino acids long.

J is TRBJ2-1 and V is TRBV14, with D possibly matching TRBD2 (7 bases). Per the germline V gene, CDR1 is SGHDN and CDR2 is FVKESK. The germline V and J ends were trimmed by 4 bases and 3 bases, with 25 bases remaining between them. CDR3 length equals 19 residues. The CDR3 protein is CASSPWGGSVRRFYNEQFF. CDR3 coding DNA: TGTGCCAGCAGCCCGTGGGGGGGCTCAGTCCGTCGGTTCTACAATGAGCAGTTCTTC.

The chain is built from TRBV5-1 and TRBJ2-3; perhaps D is TRBD1 or TRBD2 (6 bases each). CDR3 length: 15 residues. Germline V CDR1 and CDR2: SGHRS, YFSETQ. Deletions cut 4 bases from V and 2 bases from J, with 14 bases between. In DNA form, the CDR3 reads TGCGCCAGCAGCCCCCGGGGGCCGAACACAGATACGCAGTATTTT. Protein product: CASSPRGPNTDTQYF. The variable domain in full, completed from reference TRBV5-1 and TRBJ2-3, reads KAGVTQTPRYLIKTRGQQVTLSCSPISGHRSVSWYQQTPGQGLQFLFEYFSETQRNKGNFPGRFSGRQFSNSRSEMNVSTLELGDSALYLCASSPRGPNTDTQYFGPGTRLTVL.

V and J are TRBV6-1 and TRBJ1-1; D might be TRBD1 (5 bases). CDR1 is MNHNS, CDR2 SASEGT, per germline. CDR3 length: 16 residues. V was clipped by 3 bases and J by 3 bases, with 17 bases between them. CDR3 loop: CASSEDAVGRDTEAFF. The DNA of the CDR3 is TGTGCCAGCAGTGAGGACGCAGTGGGACGGGACACTGAAGCTTTCTTT.